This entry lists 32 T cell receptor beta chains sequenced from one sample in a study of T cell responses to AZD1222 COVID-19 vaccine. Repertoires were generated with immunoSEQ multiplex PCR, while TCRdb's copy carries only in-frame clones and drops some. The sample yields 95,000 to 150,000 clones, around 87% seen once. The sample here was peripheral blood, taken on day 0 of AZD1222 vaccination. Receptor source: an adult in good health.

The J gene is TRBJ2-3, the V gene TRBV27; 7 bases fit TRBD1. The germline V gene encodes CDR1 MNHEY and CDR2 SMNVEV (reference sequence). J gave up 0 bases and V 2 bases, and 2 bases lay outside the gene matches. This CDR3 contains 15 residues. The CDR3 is CASSLKGASTDTQYF. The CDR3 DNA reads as TGTGCCAGCAGTTTAAAGGGGGCAAGCACAGATACGCAGTATTTT.

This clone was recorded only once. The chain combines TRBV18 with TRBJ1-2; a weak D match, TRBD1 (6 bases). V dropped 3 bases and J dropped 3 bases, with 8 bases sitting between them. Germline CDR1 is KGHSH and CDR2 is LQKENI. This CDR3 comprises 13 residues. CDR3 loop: CASSPSGDYGYTF. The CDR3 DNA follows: TGTGCCAGCTCACCTTCAGGGGACTATGGCTACACCTTC. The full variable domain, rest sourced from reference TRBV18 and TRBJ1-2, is NAGVMQNPRHLVRRRGQEARLRCSPMKGHSHVYWYRQLPEEGLKFMVYLQKENIIDESGMPKERFSAEFPKEGPSILRIQQVVRGDSAAYFCASSPSGDYGYTFGSGTRLTVV.

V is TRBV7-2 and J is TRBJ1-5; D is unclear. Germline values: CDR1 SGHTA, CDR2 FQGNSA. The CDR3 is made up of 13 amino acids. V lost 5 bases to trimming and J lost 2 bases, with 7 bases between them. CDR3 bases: TGTGCCAGCAGCGGCACGGGCAATCAGCCCCAGCATTTT. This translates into CASSGTGNQPQHF.

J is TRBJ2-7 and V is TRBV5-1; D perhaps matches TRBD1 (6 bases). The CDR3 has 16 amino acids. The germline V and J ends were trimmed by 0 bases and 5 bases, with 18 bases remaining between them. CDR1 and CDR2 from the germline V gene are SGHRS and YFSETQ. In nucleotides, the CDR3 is TGCGCCAGCAGCTTGGGATCCTTGGGTGACAGGAACGAGCAGTACTTC. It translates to CASSLGSLGDRNEQYF.

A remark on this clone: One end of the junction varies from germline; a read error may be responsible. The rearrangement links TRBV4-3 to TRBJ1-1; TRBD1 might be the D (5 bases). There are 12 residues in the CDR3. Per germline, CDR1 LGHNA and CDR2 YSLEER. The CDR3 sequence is CASSQDKGRTLF. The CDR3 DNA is TGCGCCAGCAGCCAAGATAAGGGACGGACCCTCTTT.

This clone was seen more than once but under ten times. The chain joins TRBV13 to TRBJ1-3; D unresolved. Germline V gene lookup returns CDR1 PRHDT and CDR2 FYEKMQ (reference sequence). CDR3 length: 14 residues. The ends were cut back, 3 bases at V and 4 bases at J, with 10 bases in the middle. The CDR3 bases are TGTGCCAGCAGCTTGTACCTCAGCGGAAACACCATATATTTT. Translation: CASSLYLSGNTIYF.

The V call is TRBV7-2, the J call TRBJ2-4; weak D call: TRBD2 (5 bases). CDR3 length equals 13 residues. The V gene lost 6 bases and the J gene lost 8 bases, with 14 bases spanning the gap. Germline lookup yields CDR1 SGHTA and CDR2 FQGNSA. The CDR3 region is CASSANTGDIQYF. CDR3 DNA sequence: TGTGCCAGCAGTGCGAATACCGGGGACATTCAGTACTTC.

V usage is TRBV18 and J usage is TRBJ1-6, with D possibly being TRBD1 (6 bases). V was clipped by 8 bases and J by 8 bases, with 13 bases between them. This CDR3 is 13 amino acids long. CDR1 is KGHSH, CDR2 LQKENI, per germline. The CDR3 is CASMGAADSPLHF. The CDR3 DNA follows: TGTGCCAGCATGGGGGCAGCGGATTCACCCCTCCACTTT.

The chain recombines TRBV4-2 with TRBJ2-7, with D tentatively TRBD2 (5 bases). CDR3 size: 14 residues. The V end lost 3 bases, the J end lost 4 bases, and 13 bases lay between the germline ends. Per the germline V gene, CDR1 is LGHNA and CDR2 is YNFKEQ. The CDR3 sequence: CASSHGRVGYEQYF. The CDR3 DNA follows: TGTGCCAGCAGCCATGGGCGGGTAGGGTACGAGCAGTACTTC.

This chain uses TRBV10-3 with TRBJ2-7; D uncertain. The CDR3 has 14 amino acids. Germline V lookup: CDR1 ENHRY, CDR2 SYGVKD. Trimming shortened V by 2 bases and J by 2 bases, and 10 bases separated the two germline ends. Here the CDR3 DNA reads TGTGCCATCAGTGAGAATAACAGTCCCTACGAGCAGTACTTC. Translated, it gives CAISENNSPYEQYF.

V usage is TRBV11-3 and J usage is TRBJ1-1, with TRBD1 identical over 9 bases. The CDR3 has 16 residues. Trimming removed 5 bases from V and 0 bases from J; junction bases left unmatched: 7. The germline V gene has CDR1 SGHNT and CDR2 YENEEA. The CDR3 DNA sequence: TGTGCCAGCAGCCAACGGACAGGGGCTATGAACACTGAAGCTTTCTTT. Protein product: CASSQRTGAMNTEAFF.

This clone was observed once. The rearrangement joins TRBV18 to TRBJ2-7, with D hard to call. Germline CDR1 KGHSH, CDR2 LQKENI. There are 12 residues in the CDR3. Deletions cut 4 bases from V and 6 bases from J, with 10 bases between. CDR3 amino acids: CASSHDDGEQYF. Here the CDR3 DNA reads TGTGCCAGCTCACACGACGATGGCGAGCAGTACTTC. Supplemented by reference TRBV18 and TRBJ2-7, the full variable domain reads NAGVMQNPRHLVRRRGQEARLRCSPMKGHSHVYWYRQLPEEGLKFMVYLQKENIIDESGMPKERFSAEFPKEGPSILRIQQVVRGDSAAYFCASSHDDGEQYFGPGTRLTVT.

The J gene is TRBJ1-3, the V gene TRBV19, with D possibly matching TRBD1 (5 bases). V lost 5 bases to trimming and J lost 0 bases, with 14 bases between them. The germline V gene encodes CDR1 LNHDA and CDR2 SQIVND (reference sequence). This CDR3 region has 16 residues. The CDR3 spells CASSGGPYSSGNTIYF. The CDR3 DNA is TGTGCCAGTAGTGGGGGTCCGTACTCCTCTGGAAACACCATATATTTT.

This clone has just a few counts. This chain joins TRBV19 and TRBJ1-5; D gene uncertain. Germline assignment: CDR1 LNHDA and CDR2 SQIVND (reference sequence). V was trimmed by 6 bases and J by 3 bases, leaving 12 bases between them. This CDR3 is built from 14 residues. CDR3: CASSSGPYNQPQHF. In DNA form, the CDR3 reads TGTGCCAGTAGCAGCGGGCCTTACAATCAGCCCCAGCATTTT.

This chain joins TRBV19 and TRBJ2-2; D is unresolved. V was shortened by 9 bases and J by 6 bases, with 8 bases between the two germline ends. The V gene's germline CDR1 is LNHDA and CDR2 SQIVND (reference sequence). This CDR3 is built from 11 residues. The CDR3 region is CASRSSGELFF. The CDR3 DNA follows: TGTGCCAGCCGGTCTTCCGGGGAGCTGTTTTTT. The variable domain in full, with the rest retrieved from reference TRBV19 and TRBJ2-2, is DGGITQSPKYLFRKEGQNVTLSCEQNLNHDAMYWYRQDPGQGLRLIYYSQIVNDFQKGDIAEGYSVSREKKESFPLTVTSAQKNPTAFYLCASRSSGELFFGEGSRLTVL.

Here the CDR3 DNA reads TGTGCCATCAGTGATGTCAAGGGGGCCGCTTCCTACGAGCAGTACTTC. This sequence encodes CAISDVKGAASYEQYF. This chain uses TRBV10-3 with TRBJ2-7; 7 nucleotides agree with TRBD1. CDR1 ENHRY and CDR2 SYGVKD come from the germline V gene. V trimming: 3 bases; J trimming: 1 base; junction bases outside the gene matches: 9. The CDR3 covers 16 residues.

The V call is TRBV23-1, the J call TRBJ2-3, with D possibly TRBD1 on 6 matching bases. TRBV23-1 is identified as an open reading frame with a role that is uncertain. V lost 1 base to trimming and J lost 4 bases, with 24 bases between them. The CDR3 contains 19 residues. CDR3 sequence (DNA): TGCGCCAGCAGTCAATGCCGGGCAGGGGAGAGGGGGATGGCAGATACGCAGTATTTT. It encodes CASSQCRAGERGMADTQYF.

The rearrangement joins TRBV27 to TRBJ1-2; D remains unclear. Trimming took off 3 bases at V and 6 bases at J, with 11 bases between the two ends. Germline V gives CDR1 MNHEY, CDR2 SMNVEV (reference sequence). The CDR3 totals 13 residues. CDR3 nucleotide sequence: TGTGCCAGCAGTTTGCGGGGTGCGGATGGCTACACCTTC. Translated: CASSLRGADGYTF.

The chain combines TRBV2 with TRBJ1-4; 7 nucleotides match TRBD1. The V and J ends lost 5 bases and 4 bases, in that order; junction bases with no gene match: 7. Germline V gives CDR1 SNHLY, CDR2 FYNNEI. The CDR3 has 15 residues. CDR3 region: CASSKGQTLNEKLFF. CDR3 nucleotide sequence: TGTGCCAGCAGTAAGGGACAGACACTTAATGAAAAACTGTTTTTT.

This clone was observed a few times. The CDR3 region has the DNA TGTGCCAGCAGCTCCTTTGGCGGGACGGGCATCACTGAAGCTTTCTTT. This encodes CASSSFGGTGITEAFF. The chain combines TRBV5-5 with TRBJ1-1; weak D call: TRBD1 (5 bases). V was pared by 3 bases and J by 4 bases, with 19 bases between. The CDR3 length is 16 residues. From germline, CDR1 is SGHKS and CDR2 YYEKEE (reference sequence).

CDR3 DNA: TGTGCCAGCAGTCGGACAGAAGCCTACGAGCAGTACTTC. This translates into CASSRTEAYEQYF. The V call is TRBV2, the J call TRBJ2-7; D possibly corresponds to TRBD1 (6 bases). This CDR3 has 13 amino acids. Germline V gene data show CDR1 as SNHLY and CDR2 as FYNNEI. The germline V and J ends were trimmed by 5 bases and 2 bases, with 10 bases remaining between them. The variable domain in full, completed from reference TRBV2 and TRBJ2-7, reads EPEVTQTPSHQVTQMGQEVILRCVPISNHLYFYWYRQILGQKVEFLVSFYNNEISEKSEIFDDQFSVERPDGSNFTLKIRSTKLEDSAMYFCASSRTEAYEQYFGPGTRLTVT.

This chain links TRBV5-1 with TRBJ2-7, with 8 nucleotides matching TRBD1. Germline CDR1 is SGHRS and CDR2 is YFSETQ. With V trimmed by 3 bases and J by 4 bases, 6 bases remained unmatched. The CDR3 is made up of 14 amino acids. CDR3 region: CASSSSTGAYEQYF. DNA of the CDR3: TGCGCCAGCAGCTCCTCGACAGGGGCGTACGAGCAGTACTTC.

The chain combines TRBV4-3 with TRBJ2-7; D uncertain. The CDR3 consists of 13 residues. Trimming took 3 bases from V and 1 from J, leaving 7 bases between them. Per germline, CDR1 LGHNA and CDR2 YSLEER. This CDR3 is CASSHGSSYEQYF. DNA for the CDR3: TGCGCCAGCAGCCACGGGTCGTCCTACGAGCAGTACTTC.

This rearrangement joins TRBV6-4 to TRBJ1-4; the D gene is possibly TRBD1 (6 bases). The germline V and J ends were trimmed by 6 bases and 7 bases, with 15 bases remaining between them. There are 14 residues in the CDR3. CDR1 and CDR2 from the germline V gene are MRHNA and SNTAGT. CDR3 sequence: CASRCGQPPEKLFF. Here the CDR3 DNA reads TGTGCCAGCAGATGCGGACAGCCCCCTGAAAAACTGTTTTTT.

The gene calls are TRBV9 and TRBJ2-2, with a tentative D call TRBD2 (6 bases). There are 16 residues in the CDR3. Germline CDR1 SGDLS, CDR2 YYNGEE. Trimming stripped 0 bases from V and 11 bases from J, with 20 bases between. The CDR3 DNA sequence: TGTGCCAGCAGCGTAGGGGTTAGCGGCTACCGATCAGAGCTGTTTTTT. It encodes CASSVGVSGYRSELFF.

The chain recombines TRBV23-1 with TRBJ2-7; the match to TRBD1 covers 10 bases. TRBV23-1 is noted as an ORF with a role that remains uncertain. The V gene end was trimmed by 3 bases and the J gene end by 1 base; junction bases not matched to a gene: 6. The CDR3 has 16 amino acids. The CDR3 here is CASSHETGGESYEQYF. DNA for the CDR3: TGCGCCAGCAGTCACGAGACAGGGGGCGAATCCTACGAGCAGTACTTC.

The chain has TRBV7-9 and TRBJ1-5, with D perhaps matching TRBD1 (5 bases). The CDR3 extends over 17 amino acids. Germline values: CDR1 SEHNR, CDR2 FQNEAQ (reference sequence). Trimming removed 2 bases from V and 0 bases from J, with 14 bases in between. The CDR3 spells CASSLSGASYSNQPQHF. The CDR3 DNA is TGTGCCAGCAGCTTAAGCGGGGCCTCTTATAGCAATCAGCCCCAGCATTTT.

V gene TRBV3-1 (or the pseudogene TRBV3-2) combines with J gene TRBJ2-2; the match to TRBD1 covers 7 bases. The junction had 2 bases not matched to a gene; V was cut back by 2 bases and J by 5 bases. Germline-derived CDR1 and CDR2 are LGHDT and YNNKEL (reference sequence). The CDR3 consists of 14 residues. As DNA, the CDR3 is TGTGCCAGCAGCCAAAACAGGGGTACCGGGGAGCTGTTTTTT. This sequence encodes CASSQNRGTGELFF.

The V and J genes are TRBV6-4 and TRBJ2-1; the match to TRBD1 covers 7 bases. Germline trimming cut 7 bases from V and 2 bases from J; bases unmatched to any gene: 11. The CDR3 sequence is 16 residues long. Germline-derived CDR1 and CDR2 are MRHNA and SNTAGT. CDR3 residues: CASKVGTDGPYNEQFF. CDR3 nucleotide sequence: TGTGCCAGCAAAGTAGGGACAGACGGGCCCTACAATGAGCAGTTCTTC.

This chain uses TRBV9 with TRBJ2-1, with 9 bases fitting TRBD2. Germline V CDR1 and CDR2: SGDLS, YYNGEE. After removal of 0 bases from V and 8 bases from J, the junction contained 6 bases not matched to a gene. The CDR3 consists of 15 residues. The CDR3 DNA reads TGTGCCAGCAGCGTAGGGCGGGGGGGCCTGGATGAGCAGTTCTTC. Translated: CASSVGRGGLDEQFF. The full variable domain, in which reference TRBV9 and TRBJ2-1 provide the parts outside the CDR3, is DSGVTQTPKHLITATGQRVTLRCSPRSGDLSVYWYQQSLDQGLQFLIQYYNGEERAKGNILERFSAQQFPDLHSELNLSSLELGDSALYFCASSVGRGGLDEQFFGPGTRLTVL.

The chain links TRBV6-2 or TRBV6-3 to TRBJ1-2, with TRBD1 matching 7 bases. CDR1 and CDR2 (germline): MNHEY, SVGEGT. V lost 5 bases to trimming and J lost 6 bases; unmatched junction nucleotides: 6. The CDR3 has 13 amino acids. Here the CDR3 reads CASSVTGRHGYTF. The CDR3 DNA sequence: TGTGCCAGCAGTGTGACAGGGAGACATGGCTACACCTTC.

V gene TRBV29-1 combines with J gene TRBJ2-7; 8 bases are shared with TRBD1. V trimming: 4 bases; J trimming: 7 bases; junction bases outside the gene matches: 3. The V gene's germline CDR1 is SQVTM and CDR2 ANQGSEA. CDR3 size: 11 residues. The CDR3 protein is CSVGQGWEQYF. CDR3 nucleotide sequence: TGCAGCGTTGGACAGGGGTGGGAGCAGTACTTC.